The T cell receptor (beta chain) under discussion was sequenced for a study of prognosis after radiotherapy for stage I lung cancer. About the research overall: Tumors proved to be squamous cell carcinoma in about 7 patients and represented adenocarcinoma in about a dozen.

General study results and limits: The tumor specificity of expanded TCR clones remained undetermined.

Each of two time points yielded roughly 6 milliliters of peripheral venous blood. CDR1 and CDR2 from the germline V gene are SGHDT and YYEEEE. There are 14 residues in the CDR3. The V gene lost 2 bases and the J gene lost 5 bases, with 11 bases spanning the gap. Genomic DNA was the source, and TCR beta CDR3 was amplified from it by two-round multiplex PCR. It was primers specific to each TRBV and TRBJ gene that first-round PCR used. MiXCR, run by TCRdb on the multiplex PCR reads, gives a single entry per CDR3 protein. This sample has tens of thousands of distinct CDR3 sequences, with approximately 25% found just once. This clonotype appeared many times. What it binds is unknown.

J is TRBJ1-5 and V is TRBV5-6; D gene unclear. This sequence was found in a donor aged 50 or older with non-small cell lung cancer. The sequencing used PBMCs, collected before or after stereotactic body radiation therapy (not recorded which). This CDR3 is CASSFRRQDQPQHF. The CDR3 region has the DNA TGTGCCAGCAGCTTTAGGCGGCAGGATCAGCCCCAGCATTTT.